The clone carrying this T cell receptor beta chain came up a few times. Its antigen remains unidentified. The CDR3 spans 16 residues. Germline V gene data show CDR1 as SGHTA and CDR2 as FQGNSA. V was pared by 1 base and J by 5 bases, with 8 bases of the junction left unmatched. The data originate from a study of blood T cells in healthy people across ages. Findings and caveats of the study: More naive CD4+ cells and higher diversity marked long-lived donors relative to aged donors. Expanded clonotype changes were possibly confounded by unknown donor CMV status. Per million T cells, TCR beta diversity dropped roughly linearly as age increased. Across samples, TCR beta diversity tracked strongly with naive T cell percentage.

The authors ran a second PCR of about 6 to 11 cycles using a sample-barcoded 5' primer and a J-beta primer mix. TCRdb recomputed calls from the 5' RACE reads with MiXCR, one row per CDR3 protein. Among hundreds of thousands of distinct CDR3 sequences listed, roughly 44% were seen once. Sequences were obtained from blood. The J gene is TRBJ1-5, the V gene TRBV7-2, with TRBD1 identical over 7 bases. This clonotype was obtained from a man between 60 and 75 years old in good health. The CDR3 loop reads CASSLETGKSDQPQHF. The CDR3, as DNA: TGTGCCAGCAGCTTAGAGACAGGGAAGTCGGATCAGCCCCAGCATTTT.